This entry lists 13 T cell receptor beta chains sequenced from one sample in a study of memory CD4+ T cells and cytomegalovirus serostatus. The sort gate was single viable CD3+CD4+CD8-CD45RO+ cells for memory CD4+ T cells. Assay used: immunoSEQ multiplex PCR; TCRdb lists only in-frame clones, some missing. The sample contains under 55,000 clones, about four fifths of which appear only once. What was sequenced was memory CD4+ T cells from blood. These receptors originate from an adult in good health and CMV-seropositive.

This clone was found a few times. V and J are TRBV11-2 and TRBJ2-2, with D possibly being TRBD1 (5 bases). V lost 6 bases, J lost 6 bases, and 11 bases lay in between. Germline V lookup: CDR1 SGHAT, CDR2 FQNNGV. The CDR3 consists of 13 residues. CDR3 sequence reads: CASRSGFAGELFF. The CDR3 region has the DNA TGTGCCAGCAGATCAGGGTTTGCCGGGGAGCTGTTTTTT.

This chain uses TRBV6-5 with TRBJ1-2, with D unclear. Germline V CDR1 and CDR2: MNHEY, SVGAGI. This CDR3 contains 14 residues. Between the trimmed V and J ends, which lost 3 bases and 4 bases, there was a span of 12 bases. The CDR3 nucleotides read TGTGCCAGCAGTTATTCGGTCCTCGGCTATGGCTACACCTTC. Encoded protein: CASSYSVLGYGYTF.

V and J are TRBV30 and TRBJ2-2, with TRBD1 as a possible D gene (7 bases). Trimming took 0 bases from V and 9 from J, leaving 11 bases between them. The germline CDR1 and CDR2 sequences are GTSNPN and SVGIG (reference sequence). CDR3 length: 13 amino acids. CDR3 residues: CAWSVEGAWELFF. For the CDR3, the DNA is TGTGCCTGGAGTGTGGAGGGGGCCTGGGAGCTGTTTTTT.

The chain recombines TRBV5-6 with TRBJ1-1; D is unclear. V was trimmed by 0 bases and J by 6 bases, leaving 6 bases between them. Germline V gene lookup returns CDR1 SGHDT and CDR2 YYEEEE. The CDR3 length is 12 residues. This CDR3 reads CASSLVSAEAFF. CDR3 bases: TGTGCCAGCAGCTTGGTGTCGGCTGAAGCTTTCTTT.

The chain combines TRBV7-6 with TRBJ2-2; TRBD2 aligns across 9 bases. Germline-derived CDR1 and CDR2 are SGHVS and FNYEAQ. V lost 5 bases and J lost 3; bases outside the gene matches: 7. This CDR3 contains 16 residues. The CDR3 reads CASSPQAGGYTGELFF. In nucleotides, the CDR3 is TGTGCCAGCAGCCCACAAGCGGGGGGTTACACCGGGGAGCTGTTTTTT.

This clone has only one observation. The genes are TRBV28 and TRBJ2-3, with unresolved D. This CDR3 region has 11 residues. CDR1 MDHEN and CDR2 SYDVKM come from the germline V gene. V was clipped by 6 bases and J by 6 bases, with 7 bases between them. This chain's CDR3 is CASRGWDTQYF. CDR3 sequence (DNA): TGTGCCAGCAGGGGATGGGATACGCAGTATTTT.

The chain carries TRBV21-1 and TRBJ2-7; the table calls TRBD2, which could not be checked here. TRBV21-1 is a pseudogene segment. The CDR3 has 16 amino acids. In DNA form, the CDR3 reads TGTGCCAGCAGCAAGAGTAGCGGGGCCTCCCCCTACGAGCAGTACTTC. It translates to CASSKSSGASPYEQYF.

This clone has only a few counts. This chain links TRBV7-6 with TRBJ1-1; no firm D call. The ends were cut back, 5 bases at V and 1 base at J, with 11 bases in the middle. The germline CDR1 and CDR2 sequences are SGHVS and FNYEAQ. This CDR3 is 14 amino acids long. This chain's CDR3 is CASSLRQSNTEAFF. CDR3 DNA sequence: TGTGCCAGCAGCCTACGACAATCGAACACTGAAGCTTTCTTT.

This clone was recorded a few times. This sequence joins TRBV7-3 and TRBJ2-5; 7 nucleotides line up with TRBD2. The V and J ends lost 6 bases and 5 bases, in that order; junction bases with no gene match: 6. This CDR3 is 13 amino acids long. Germline V lookup: CDR1 SGHTA, CDR2 FQGTGA. CDR3 region: CASSPGGTETQYF. The CDR3 DNA is TGTGCCAGCAGTCCGGGGGGAACGGAGACCCAGTACTTC.

The gene calls are TRBV5-6 and TRBJ1-4; TRBD1 might be the D (5 bases). This CDR3 contains 19 residues. CDR1 and CDR2 (germline): SGHDT, YYEEEE. The ends were cut back, 1 base at V and 4 bases at J, with 23 bases in the middle. As DNA, the CDR3 is TGTGCCAGCAGCTTGCGGCTGCAACACGATCGGGACCGTAATGAAAAACTGTTTTTT. It encodes CASSLRLQHDRDRNEKLFF.

This chain links TRBV2 with TRBJ1-3; no firm D call. This CDR3 spans 15 amino acids. Trimming took 2 bases from V and 0 from J, leaving 8 bases between them. Germline assignment: CDR1 SNHLY and CDR2 FYNNEI. The CDR3 spells CASSERAGSGNTIYF. CDR3 coding DNA: TGTGCCAGCAGTGAACGGGCAGGCTCTGGAAACACCATATATTTT.

V is TRBV6-1 and J is TRBJ1-3; no reliable D call. V shed 10 bases and J shed 3 bases, with 10 bases lying between them. The CDR3 loop spans 12 amino acids. CDR1 and CDR2 (germline): MNHNS, SASEGT. DNA of the CDR3: TGTGCCACCCGGACGGATGGAAACACCATATATTTT. Translated: CATRTDGNTIYF.

V and J are TRBV18 and TRBJ2-5; TRBD2 agrees at 12 bases. This CDR3 has 16 amino acids. Germline V gene data show CDR1 as KGHSH and CDR2 as LQKENI. Losses at the gene ends were 2 bases for V and 2 bases for J; bases not matched to a gene: 3. The CDR3 nucleotides are TGTGCCAGCTCACCATCTCTAGCGGGGGGGCAAGAGACCCAGTACTTC. Translation gives CASSPSLAGGQETQYF.